The 8 T cell receptor beta chains below all came from one sample that was sequenced in a study of regulatory T cells in long-lasting Graves disease (dated by TCRdb to about 2021). What the time point label conveys for this sample: newly diagnosed GD, antithyroid drugs for less than 3 months. For both TCR sequencing and RNA sequencing, RNA was extracted from PBMCs in TRIzol. The library was built by means of multiplex PCR. TCRdb records Illumina HiSeq 4000 as the sequencer. CDR3 regions were amplified by Arm-PCR with iRepertoire HTBI primers to construct TCR beta libraries. Using fastp trimming at Q25 and MiXCR clonotype assembly, TCRdb reanalyzed the public sequencing data and kept in-frame beta chains. Entries are consolidated by CDR3 protein sequence, retaining the most common genes and DNA. Counted in this sample were about 620,000 distinct CDR3 sequences; 16% of them appeared once. Of the sample, more than 15% is held by the ten largest clones.

These data also formed part of another study, on T cells in Graves' hyperthyroidism and ophthalmopathy.

The sample in question was peripheral blood mononuclear cells (PBMCs), obtained at new diagnosis, from a patient treated with antithyroid drugs. The receptors were sampled from a woman aged 25 to 39 with Graves disease. Donor details come from another sample of the same person, matched by shared clones.

The chain carries TRBV27 and TRBJ2-1, with D possibly being TRBD2 (5 bases). Trimming removed 6 bases from V and 1 base from J, with 16 bases in between. The CDR3 runs to 16 residues. The germline CDR1 and CDR2 sequences are MNHEY and SMNVEV (reference sequence). CDR3 amino acids: CASSPSVGESYNEQFF. The CDR3 DNA is TGTGCCAGCAGCCCCTCCGTGGGAGAGTCCTACAATGAGCAGTTCTTC.

This clonotype showed up many times. The chain couples TRBV3-1 to TRBJ1-6; D ambiguous. This CDR3 comprises 13 residues. Trimming cost V 7 bases and J 7 bases, with 11 bases left between them. From germline, CDR1 is LGHDT and CDR2 YNNKEL (reference sequence). CDR3 coding DNA: TGTGCCAGCAAAGAGGCACGGAATTCACCCCTCCACTTT. Its translation: CASKEARNSPLHF.

This clonotype has a count of ten or more. The CDR3 sequence is CASSSTDRQGQATQYF. CDR3 bases: TGTGCCAGTAGTAGTACCGACAGACAGGGGCAGGCGACCCAGTACTTC. The chain carries TRBV19 and TRBJ2-5, with 8 bases fitting TRBD1. The CDR3 length is 16 residues. Germline values: CDR1 LNHDA, CDR2 SQIVND (reference sequence). The J segment lost 7 bases and the V segment lost 4 bases, leaving 14 bases of the junction unmatched.

V gene TRBV5-1 combines with J gene TRBJ2-7; 9 bases line up with TRBD2. There are 16 residues in the CDR3. Germline V gives CDR1 SGHRS, CDR2 YFSETQ. With V trimmed by 4 bases and J by 3 bases, 11 bases remained unmatched. CDR3 in amino acids: CASSVKRLAEGYEQYF. The CDR3 bases are TGCGCCAGCAGCGTGAAAAGACTAGCGGAAGGCTACGAGCAGTACTTC.

This clonotype occurred a few times. This chain links TRBV20-1 with TRBJ2-1; D call uncertain. Germline V gene data show CDR1 as DFQATT and CDR2 as SNEGSKA (reference sequence). The CDR3 loop spans 16 amino acids. V dropped 0 bases and J dropped 8 bases, with 20 bases sitting between them. The CDR3 DNA reads as TGCAGTGCTAGAGAACGGCTGGGCAGCCCCTGGGATGAGCAGTTCTTC. Its protein product is CSARERLGSPWDEQFF.

The chain uses TRBV7-9 and TRBJ2-7, with 11 bases fitting TRBD1. Trimming cost V 8 bases and J 6 bases; bases outside gene matches: 9. This CDR3 contains 14 residues. Germline loops: CDR1 SEHNR, CDR2 FQNEAQ (reference sequence). CDR3 loop: CASRTGGQGGEQYF. CDR3 DNA sequence: TGTGCCAGCCGAACGGGGGGACAGGGGGGCGAGCAGTACTTC.

In its sample, this clonotype was seen a few times. Here the CDR3 DNA reads TGTGCCAGCAGCCTGAACGGACTAGCGGTCTACAATGAGCAGTTCTTC. Translation gives CASSLNGLAVYNEQFF. The chain recombines TRBV3-1 with TRBJ2-1, with 10 nucleotides matching TRBD2. J lost 3 bases, V lost 4 bases, and 6 bases had no gene match. Germline CDR1 is LGHDT and CDR2 is YNNKEL (reference sequence). The CDR3 is made up of 16 amino acids.

This chain links TRBV3-1 with TRBJ2-2, with a tentative D call TRBD1 (5 bases). V lost 4 bases and J lost 0, with 12 bases in between. The CDR3 has 16 residues. Germline values: CDR1 LGHDT, CDR2 YNNKEL (reference sequence). The DNA for the CDR3 is TGTGCCAGCAGCCTTCTTGGGGCAGCGAACACCGGGGAGCTGTTTTTT. Amino acid sequence: CASSLLGAANTGELFF.